This T cell receptor (beta chain) is drawn from a study of T cells after yellow fever vaccination. The study made its TCR cDNA through 5'RACE template switching. That step introduced a universal primer site along with UMIs. TCRdb processed the 5' RACE reads anew with MiXCR; each CDR3 protein has one entry. This table holds hundreds of thousands of distinct CDR3 sequences, 8.7% found once. The CDR3 consists of 17 residues. Germline V lookup: CDR1 LGHNA, CDR2 YSLEER. Trimming at V came to 0 bases and at J to 2 bases, leaving 8 bases not matched to a gene. The clonotype originates from a man younger than 30 who received the YFV17D yellow fever vaccine. The material sequenced was PBMCs, taken on the day of the first yellow fever vaccination. The chain employs TRBV4-3 and TRBJ2-3; TRBD2 aligns across 7 bases. The CDR3 DNA reads TGCGCCAGCAGCCAAGAACGTTGGGGACTAAACACAGATACGCAGTATTTT. Residues: CASSQERWGLNTDTQYF.